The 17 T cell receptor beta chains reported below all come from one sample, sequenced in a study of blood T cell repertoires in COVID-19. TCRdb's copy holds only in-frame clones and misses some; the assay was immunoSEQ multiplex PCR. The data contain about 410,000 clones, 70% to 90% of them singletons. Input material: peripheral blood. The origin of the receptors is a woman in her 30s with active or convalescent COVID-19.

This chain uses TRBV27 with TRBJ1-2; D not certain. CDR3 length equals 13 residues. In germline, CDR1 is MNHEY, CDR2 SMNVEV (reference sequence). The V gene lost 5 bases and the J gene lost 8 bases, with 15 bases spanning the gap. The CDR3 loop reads CASSPSGVWGYTF. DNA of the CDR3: TGTGCCAGCAGTCCCTCAGGTGTGTGGGGCTACACCTTC.

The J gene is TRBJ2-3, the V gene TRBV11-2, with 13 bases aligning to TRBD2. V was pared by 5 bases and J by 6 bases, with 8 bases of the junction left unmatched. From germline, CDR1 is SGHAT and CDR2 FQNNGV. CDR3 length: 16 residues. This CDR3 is CASSTPGLAGTDTQYF. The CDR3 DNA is TGTGCCAGCAGCACCCCGGGACTAGCGGGGACGGATACGCAGTATTTT. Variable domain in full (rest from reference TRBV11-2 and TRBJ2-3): EAGVAQSPRYKIIEKRQSVAFWCNPISGHATLYWYQQILGQGPKLLIQFQNNGVVDDSQLPKDRFSAERLKGVDSTLKIQPAKLEDSAVYLCASSTPGLAGTDTQYFGPGTRLTVL.

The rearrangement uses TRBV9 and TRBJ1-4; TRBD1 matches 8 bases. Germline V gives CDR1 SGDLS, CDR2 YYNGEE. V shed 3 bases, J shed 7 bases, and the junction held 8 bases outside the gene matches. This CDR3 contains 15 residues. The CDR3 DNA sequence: TGTGCCAGCAGCGCGAGACAGGGGTTGGCTGAAAAACTGTTTTTT. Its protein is CASSARQGLAEKLFF.

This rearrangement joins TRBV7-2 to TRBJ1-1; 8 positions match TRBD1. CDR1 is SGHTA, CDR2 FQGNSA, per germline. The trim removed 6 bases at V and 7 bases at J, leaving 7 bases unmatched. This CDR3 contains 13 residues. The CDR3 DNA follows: TGTGCCAGCAGTTTGGACAGGGAAAATGAAGCTTTCTTT. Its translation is CASSLDRENEAFF.

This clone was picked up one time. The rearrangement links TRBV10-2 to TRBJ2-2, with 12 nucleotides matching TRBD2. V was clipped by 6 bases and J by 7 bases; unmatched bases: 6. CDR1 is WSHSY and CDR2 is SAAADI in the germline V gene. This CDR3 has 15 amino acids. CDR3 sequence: CASRGLAGSIGELFF. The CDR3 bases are TGCGCCAGCAGAGGACTAGCGGGAAGCATCGGGGAGCTGTTTTTT.

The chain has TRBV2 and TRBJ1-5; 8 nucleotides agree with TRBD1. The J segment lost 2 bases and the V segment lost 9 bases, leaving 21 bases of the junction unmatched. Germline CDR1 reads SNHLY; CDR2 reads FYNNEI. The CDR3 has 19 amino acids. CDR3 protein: CARTLPRTGNILRNQPQHF. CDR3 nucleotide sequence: TGTGCCAGGACCCTCCCTAGGACAGGGAATATTTTGCGCAATCAGCCCCAGCATTTT. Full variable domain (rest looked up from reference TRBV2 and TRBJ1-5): EPEVTQTPSHQVTQMGQEVILRCVPISNHLYFYWYRQILGQKVEFLVSFYNNEISEKSEIFDDQFSVERPDGSNFTLKIRSTKLEDSAMYFCARTLPRTGNILRNQPQHFGDGTRLSIL.

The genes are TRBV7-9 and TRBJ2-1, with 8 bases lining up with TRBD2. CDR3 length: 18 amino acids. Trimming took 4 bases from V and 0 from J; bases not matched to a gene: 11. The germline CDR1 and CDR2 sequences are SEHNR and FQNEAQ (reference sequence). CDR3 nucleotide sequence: TGTGCCAGCAGCTCCCGGTGCGGGAGGCCCAGCTCCTACAATGAGCAGTTCTTC. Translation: CASSSRCGRPSSYNEQFF.

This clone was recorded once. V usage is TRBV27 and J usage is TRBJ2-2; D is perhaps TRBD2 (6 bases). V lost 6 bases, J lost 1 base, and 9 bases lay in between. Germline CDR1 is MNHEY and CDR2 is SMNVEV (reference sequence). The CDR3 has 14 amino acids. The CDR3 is CASRGAGNTGELFF. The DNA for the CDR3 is TGTGCCAGCAGGGGAGCGGGGAACACCGGGGAGCTGTTTTTT.

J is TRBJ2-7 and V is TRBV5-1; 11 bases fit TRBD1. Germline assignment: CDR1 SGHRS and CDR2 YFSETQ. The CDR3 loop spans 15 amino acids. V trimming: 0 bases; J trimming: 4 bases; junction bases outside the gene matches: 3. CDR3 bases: TGCGCCAGCAGCTTGGGGACAGGGGGCGTTTACGAGCAGTACTTC. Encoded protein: CASSLGTGGVYEQYF.

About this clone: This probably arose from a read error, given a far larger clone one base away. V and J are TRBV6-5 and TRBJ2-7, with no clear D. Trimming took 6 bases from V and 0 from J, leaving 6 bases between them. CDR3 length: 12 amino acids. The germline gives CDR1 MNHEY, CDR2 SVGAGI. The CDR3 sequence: CASSLSSYEQYF. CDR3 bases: TGTGCCAGCAGCCTCAGCTCCTACGAGCAGTACTTC.

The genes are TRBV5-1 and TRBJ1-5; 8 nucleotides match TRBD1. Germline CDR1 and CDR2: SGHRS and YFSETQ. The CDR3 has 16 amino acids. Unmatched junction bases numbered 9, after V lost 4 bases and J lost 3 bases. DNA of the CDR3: TGCGCCAGCAGCCCTGGGCCGGACAGGGACAATCAGCCCCAGCATTTT. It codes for CASSPGPDRDNQPQHF.

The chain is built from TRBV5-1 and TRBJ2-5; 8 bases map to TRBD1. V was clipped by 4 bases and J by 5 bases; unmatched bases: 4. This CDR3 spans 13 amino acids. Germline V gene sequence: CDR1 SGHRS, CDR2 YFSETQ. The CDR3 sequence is CASSQTGVETQYF. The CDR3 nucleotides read TGCGCCAGCAGCCAGACAGGGGTGGAGACCCAGTACTTC.

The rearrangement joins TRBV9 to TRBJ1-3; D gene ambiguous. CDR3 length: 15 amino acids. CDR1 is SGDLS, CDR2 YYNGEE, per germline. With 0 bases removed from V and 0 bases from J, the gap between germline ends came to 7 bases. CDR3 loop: CASSVDAYSGNTIYF. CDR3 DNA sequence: TGTGCCAGCAGCGTAGACGCGTACTCTGGAAACACCATATATTTT.

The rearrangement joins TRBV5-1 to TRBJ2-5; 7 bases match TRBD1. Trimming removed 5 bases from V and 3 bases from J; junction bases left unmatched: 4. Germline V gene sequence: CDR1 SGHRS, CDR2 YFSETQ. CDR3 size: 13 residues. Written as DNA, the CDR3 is TGCGCCAGCAGTTTTGGGACAGAAGAGACCCAGTACTTC. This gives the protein CASSFGTEETQYF.

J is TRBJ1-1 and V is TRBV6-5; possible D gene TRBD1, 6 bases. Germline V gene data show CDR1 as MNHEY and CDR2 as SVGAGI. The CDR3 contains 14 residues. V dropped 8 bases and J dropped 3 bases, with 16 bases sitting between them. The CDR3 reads CASREGHRDTEAFF. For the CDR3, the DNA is TGTGCCAGCCGCGAGGGACATCGAGACACTGAAGCTTTCTTT.

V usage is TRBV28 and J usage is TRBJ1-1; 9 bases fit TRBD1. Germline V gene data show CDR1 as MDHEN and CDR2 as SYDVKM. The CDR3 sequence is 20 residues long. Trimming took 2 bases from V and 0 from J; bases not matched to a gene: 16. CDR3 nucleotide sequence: TGTGCCAGCAGTTTAGTCTTCCAAACCGGGACAGGGCTAATGAACACTGAAGCTTTCTTT. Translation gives CASSLVFQTGTGLMNTEAFF.

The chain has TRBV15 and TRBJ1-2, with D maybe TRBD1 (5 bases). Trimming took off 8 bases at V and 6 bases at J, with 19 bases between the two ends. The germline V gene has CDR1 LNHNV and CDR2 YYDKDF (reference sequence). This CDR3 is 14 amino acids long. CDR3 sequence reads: CATGGPGGWHGYTF. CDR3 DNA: TGTGCCACCGGGGGACCCGGGGGTTGGCATGGCTACACCTTC.